A selection of T cell receptor beta chains follows, all from one sample in a study of tumor-infiltrating lymphocytes in localized non-small cell lung cancer. Measured with immunoSEQ multiplex PCR; TCRdb has only the in-frame clones, and not every one. This sample has over 2,500 clones, with 55% found just once. Sequencing was done on a sample of uninvolved lung tissue not adjacent to the tumor. The receptors originated from a human donor with non-small cell lung cancer. Each CDR3 is given with its conserved first and last residue. The order of the fields is CDR3 protein, V gene, J gene, CDR3 length.

CDR3 protein: CASSLGTAGDTQYF
V gene: TRBV5-1
J gene: TRBJ2-3
CDR3 length: 14

CDR3 protein: CASSLQGSYGYTF
V gene: TRBV28
J gene: TRBJ1-2
CDR3 length: 13

CDR3 protein: CASRRPGLAGYEQYF
V gene: TRBV7-2
J gene: TRBJ2-7
CDR3 length: 15

CDR3 protein: CASSLGDTQETQYF
V gene: TRBV5-1
J gene: TRBJ2-5
CDR3 length: 14

CDR3 protein: CASTNGREQYF
V gene: TRBV28
J gene: TRBJ2-7
CDR3 length: 11

CDR3 protein: CASSSQGHGYTF
V gene: TRBV6-5
J gene: TRBJ1-2
CDR3 length: 12

CDR3 protein: CASSLGTGAKGYTF
V gene: TRBV5-1
J gene: TRBJ1-2
CDR3 length: 14

CDR3 protein: CAWNRGATGELFF
V gene: TRBV30
J gene: TRBJ2-2
CDR3 length: 13

CDR3 protein: CSVEDRGRGHGYTF
V gene: TRBV29-1
J gene: TRBJ1-2
CDR3 length: 14

CDR3 protein: CAISPTGEGEAFF
V gene: TRBV10-3
J gene: TRBJ1-1
CDR3 length: 13

CDR3 protein: CASSPNRGRAHEQYF
V gene: TRBV7-2
J gene: TRBJ2-7
CDR3 length: 15

CDR3 protein: CAWREDMRSGTEAFF
V gene: TRBV30
J gene: TRBJ1-1
CDR3 length: 15

CDR3 protein: CASSYTGGPQHF
V gene: TRBV6-5
J gene: TRBJ1-5
CDR3 length: 12

CDR3 protein: CASSSGGSAYNEQFF
V gene: TRBV5-4
J gene: TRBJ2-1
CDR3 length: 15

CDR3 protein: CASSRDTQGEQYF
V gene: TRBV5-4
J gene: TRBJ2-7
CDR3 length: 13

CDR3 protein: CASSLRGADRGSAGELFF
V gene: TRBV11-2
J gene: TRBJ2-2
CDR3 length: 18

CDR3 protein: CATGPVGAGEYGYTF
V gene: TRBV6-5
J gene: TRBJ1-2
CDR3 length: 15

CDR3 protein: CASSLADGRANTGELFF
V gene: TRBV28
J gene: TRBJ2-2
CDR3 length: 17

CDR3 protein: CATQGARGYTF
V gene: TRBV6-6
J gene: TRBJ1-2
CDR3 length: 11

CDR3 protein: CASSVETQFF
V gene: TRBV7-2
J gene: TRBJ2-1
CDR3 length: 10

CDR3 protein: CSVGPQETQYF
V gene: TRBV29-1
J gene: TRBJ2-5
CDR3 length: 11

CDR3 protein: CASRDTGTSGIGSVLEQFF
V gene: TRBV14
J gene: TRBJ2-1
CDR3 length: 19

CDR3 protein: CASSQTGGYEQYF
V gene: TRBV4-3
J gene: TRBJ2-7
CDR3 length: 13

CDR3 protein: CASAAMGGGSQYF
V gene: TRBV6-1
J gene: TRBJ2-3
CDR3 length: 13

CDR3 protein: CASSYSNAGPRGGYTF
V gene: TRBV6-5
J gene: TRBJ1-2
CDR3 length: 16

CDR3 protein: CSASPKFEAFF
V gene: TRBV20-1
J gene: TRBJ1-1
CDR3 length: 11

CDR3 protein: CASSLLGTPSNQPQHF
V gene: TRBV27
J gene: TRBJ1-5
CDR3 length: 16

CDR3 protein: CAITDRVNTGELFF
V gene: TRBV10-3
J gene: TRBJ2-2
CDR3 length: 14

CDR3 protein: CASSLSGAEGLGELFF
V gene: TRBV28
J gene: TRBJ2-2
CDR3 length: 16

CDR3 protein: CASSPVRRSANEQFF
V gene: TRBV7-2
J gene: TRBJ2-1
CDR3 length: 15

CDR3 protein: CACILAGGTDTQYF
V gene: TRBV30
J gene: TRBJ2-3
CDR3 length: 14

CDR3 protein: CASKFGEGLHTEAFF
V gene: TRBV9
J gene: TRBJ1-1
CDR3 length: 15

CDR3 protein: CASSDGAGTEAFF
V gene: TRBV6-4
J gene: TRBJ1-1
CDR3 length: 13

CDR3 protein: CASSFGATSGTEQFF
V gene: TRBV5-1
J gene: TRBJ2-1
CDR3 length: 15

CDR3 protein: CASSQLYSGELFF
V gene: TRBV7-2
J gene: TRBJ2-2
CDR3 length: 13

CDR3 protein: CASSLGGGKSTDTQYF
V gene: TRBV5-1
J gene: TRBJ2-3
CDR3 length: 16

CDR3 protein: CASSLHRVLDYNEQFF
V gene: TRBV7-8
J gene: TRBJ2-1
CDR3 length: 16